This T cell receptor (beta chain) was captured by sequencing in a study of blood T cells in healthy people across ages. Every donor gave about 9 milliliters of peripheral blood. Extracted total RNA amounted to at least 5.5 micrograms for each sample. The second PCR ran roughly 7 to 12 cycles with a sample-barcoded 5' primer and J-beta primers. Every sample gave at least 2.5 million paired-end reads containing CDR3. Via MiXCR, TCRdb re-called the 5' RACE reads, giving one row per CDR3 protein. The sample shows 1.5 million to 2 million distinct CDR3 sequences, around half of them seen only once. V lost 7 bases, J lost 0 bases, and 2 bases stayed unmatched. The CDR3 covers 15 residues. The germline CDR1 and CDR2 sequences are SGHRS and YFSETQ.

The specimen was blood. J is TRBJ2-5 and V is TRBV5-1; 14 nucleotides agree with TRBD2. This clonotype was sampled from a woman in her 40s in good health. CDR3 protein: CASRLAGGYQETQYF. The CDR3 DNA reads TGCGCCAGCCGACTAGCGGGGGGGTACCAAGAGACCCAGTACTTC.